This T cell receptor (beta chain) was retrieved from a study of blood T cells in healthy people across ages. Study-level results: Because sorting was not performed, PBMCs prevented conclusive naive versus antigen-experienced comparison. The CMV status of each donor remained undetermined, and this could have confounded shifts in expanded clonotypes.

Each sample used at least 6 million PBMCs. Germline CDR1 and CDR2: DFQATT and SNEGSKA (reference sequence). The CDR3 totals 14 residues. The ends were cut back, 6 bases at V and 3 bases at J, with 16 bases in the middle. This clonotype showed up many times. What it recognizes is unknown. Through a sample-barcoded 5' primer and a J-beta primer mix, a second PCR was run for roughly 6 to 11 cycles. TCRdb re-called the 5' RACE reads with MiXCR, one entry per CDR3 protein. This table holds hundreds of thousands of distinct CDR3 sequences, about 32% found once. V usage is TRBV20-1 and J usage is TRBJ2-3; D is perhaps TRBD1 or TRBD2 (5 bases each). This sequence originates from a woman aged 80 or older in good health. Source material: blood. CDR3: CSALRDARTDTQYF. Here the CDR3 DNA reads TGCAGTGCCCTCCGGGACGCTAGGACAGATACGCAGTATTTT.